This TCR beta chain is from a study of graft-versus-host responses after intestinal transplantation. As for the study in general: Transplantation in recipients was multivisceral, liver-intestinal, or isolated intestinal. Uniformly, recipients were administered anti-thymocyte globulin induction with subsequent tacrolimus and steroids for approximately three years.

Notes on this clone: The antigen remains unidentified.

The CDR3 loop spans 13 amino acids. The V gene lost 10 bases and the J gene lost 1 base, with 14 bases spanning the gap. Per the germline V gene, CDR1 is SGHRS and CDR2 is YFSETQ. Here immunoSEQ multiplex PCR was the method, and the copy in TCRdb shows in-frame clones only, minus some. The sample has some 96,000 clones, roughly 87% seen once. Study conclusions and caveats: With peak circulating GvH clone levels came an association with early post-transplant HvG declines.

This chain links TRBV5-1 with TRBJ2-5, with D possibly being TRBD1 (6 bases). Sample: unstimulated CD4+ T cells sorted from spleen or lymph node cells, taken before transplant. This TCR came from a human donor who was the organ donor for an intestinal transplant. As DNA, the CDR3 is TGCGCCGCATCAGAAGGGGGCCAAGAGACCCAGTACTTC. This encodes CAASEGGQETQYF.